This entry lists 14 T cell receptor beta chains sequenced from one sample in a study of blood T cell repertoires in COVID-19. Profiling relied on immunoSEQ multiplex PCR, and the TCRdb table lists in-frame clones only, not all of them. The data show over 75,000 clones, 70% to 90% seen once. Material: peripheral blood. These receptors all come from a man aged 45-65 years with COVID-19, enrolled during active disease.

V gene TRBV7-2 combines with J gene TRBJ2-3; 7 nucleotides agree with TRBD1. This CDR3 is 16 amino acids long. Germline CDR1 and CDR2: SGHTA and FQGNSA. J was trimmed by 6 bases and V by 1 base; bases with no gene match: 10. Here the CDR3 reads CASSLGYRGARDTQYF. The CDR3 nucleotides are TGTGCCAGCAGCTTAGGGTACAGGGGAGCTCGGGATACGCAGTATTTT.

This sequence joins TRBV30 and TRBJ2-7; TRBD1 aligns across 7 bases. V dropped 2 bases and J dropped 5; count of bases not matched to a gene: 6. The CDR3 is 13 residues long. Germline V gene lookup returns CDR1 GTSNPN and CDR2 SVGIG (reference sequence). CDR3 amino acids: CAWSHDRVHEQYF. CDR3 coding DNA: TGTGCCTGGAGTCACGACAGGGTCCACGAGCAGTACTTC. The whole variable domain, remainder taken from reference TRBV30 and TRBJ2-7, is SQTIHQWPATLVQPVGSPLSLECTVEGTSNPNLYWYRQAAGRGLQLLFYSVGIGQISSEVPQNLSASRPQDRQFILSSKKLLLSDSGFYLCAWSHDRVHEQYFGPGTRLTVT.

The V call is TRBV11-3, the J call TRBJ1-1; TRBD1 matches at 7 bases. The V gene end was trimmed by 5 bases and the J gene end by 9 bases; junction bases not matched to a gene: 9. CDR3 length equals 13 residues. Germline loops: CDR1 SGHNT, CDR2 YENEEA. CDR3 nucleotide sequence: TGTGCCAGCAGCCCTCGGGACAGCGGCAAAGCTTTCTTT. Translating it yields CASSPRDSGKAFF.

The chain employs TRBV4-1 and TRBJ2-2; TRBD2 might be the D (5 bases). CDR1 is MGHRA, CDR2 YSYEKL, per germline. This CDR3 contains 14 residues. Between the trimmed V and J ends, which lost 1 base and 4 bases, there was a span of 7 bases. The CDR3 region has the DNA TGCGCCAGCAGCCAAGCGGGGTTCACCGGGGAGCTGTTTTTT. It is translated as CASSQAGFTGELFF.

The V and J genes are TRBV28 and TRBJ1-1, with TRBD1 identical over 7 bases. The CDR3 covers 18 residues. Germline CDR1 is MDHEN and CDR2 is SYDVKM. V gave up 1 base and J gave up 2 bases; unmatched junction bases: 13. DNA of the CDR3: TGTGCCAGCAGTTTATTCCGCCTGGTGGGACAGAATAACACTGAAGCTTTCTTT. It is translated as CASSLFRLVGQNNTEAFF. The full variable domain, its missing parts supplied by reference TRBV28 and TRBJ1-1, is DVKVTQSSRYLVKRTGEKVFLECVQDMDHENMFWYRQDPGLGLRLIYFSYDVKMKEKGDIPEGYSVSREKKERFSLILESASTNQTSMYLCASSLFRLVGQNNTEAFFGQGTRLTVV.

The J gene is TRBJ2-7, the V gene TRBV10-2; 11 nucleotides agree with TRBD2. There are 15 residues in the CDR3. The junction had 10 bases not matched to a gene; V was cut back by 5 bases and J by 7 bases. In germline, CDR1 is WSHSY, CDR2 SAAADI. CDR3 sequence (DNA): TGCGCCAGCAGTACAAGACTAGCGGGGTCGGGGGAGCAGTACTTC. Translating it yields CASSTRLAGSGEQYF.

The chain joins TRBV7-9 to TRBJ2-7; 10 nucleotides line up with TRBD1. J was trimmed by 7 bases and V by 5 bases; bases with no gene match: 11. The CDR3 is 15 amino acids. Looked up from germline, CDR1 is SEHNR and CDR2 is FQNEAQ (reference sequence). Here the CDR3 DNA reads TGTGCCAGCAGCCCGAAAGGGACAGGGGCTCATGAGCAGTACTTC. This gives the protein CASSPKGTGAHEQYF.

The CDR3 sequence: CASRADRTRTEAFF. In nucleotides, the CDR3 is TGCGCCAGCAGAGCTGACAGGACTCGCACTGAAGCTTTCTTT. This rearrangement joins TRBV10-2 to TRBJ1-1, with D possibly matching TRBD1 (6 bases). V was shortened by 6 bases and J by 4 bases, with 15 bases between the two germline ends. From germline, CDR1 is WSHSY and CDR2 SAAADI. CDR3 length: 14 amino acids.

The chain has TRBV28 and TRBJ1-4, with a weak D call TRBD1 (6 bases). V lost 5 bases, J lost 10 bases, and 11 bases lay in between. The germline V gene has CDR1 MDHEN and CDR2 SYDVKM. The length of the CDR3 is 12 residues. Here the CDR3 DNA reads TGTGCCAGCAGTACTCAACAGGGAAAACTGTTTTTT. It is translated as CASSTQQGKLFF.

The chain joins TRBV4-1 to TRBJ2-3, with 7 bases that match TRBD2. V lost 8 bases to trimming and J lost 3 bases; unmatched junction nucleotides: 8. This CDR3 comprises 14 residues. Germline V gives CDR1 MGHRA, CDR2 YSYEKL. The CDR3 nucleotides read TGCGCCAGCCGAAGCGGGGTAATGACAGATACGCAGTATTTT. It codes for CASRSGVMTDTQYF.

This chain links TRBV5-1 with TRBJ2-1; TRBD1 might be the D (7 bases). The CDR3 is 16 residues long. Germline values: CDR1 SGHRS, CDR2 YFSETQ. V lost 1 base and J 0 bases, leaving 11 bases between the germline ends. The CDR3 DNA sequence: TGCGCCAGCAGCTTGCAGGGGGGTTCCTCCTACAATGAGCAGTTCTTC. Translation gives CASSLQGGSSYNEQFF.

The chain recombines TRBV14 with TRBJ1-2; 8 bases map to TRBD1. The ends lost 4 bases at V and 5 bases at J; junction bases unmatched: 6. The length of the CDR3 is 14 residues. CDR1 and CDR2 (germline): SGHDN, FVKESK. The CDR3 loop is CASSLAGGGYGYTF. The CDR3 region has the DNA TGTGCCAGCAGCCTTGCAGGGGGCGGGTATGGCTACACCTTC.

For this clone: Distinct nucleotide sequences in the sample also encode this CDR3. The V call is TRBV4-1, the J call TRBJ2-7; D unclear. Trimming shortened V by 0 bases and J by 1 base, and 4 bases separated the two germline ends. Germline values: CDR1 MGHRA, CDR2 YSYEKL. CDR3 length: 13 residues. Written as DNA, the CDR3 is TGCGCCAGCAGCCAAGATCGGTCCTACGAGCAGTACTTC. As protein: CASSQDRSYEQYF.

The chain's CDR3 is CASSLSGGEQYF. CDR3 bases: TGTGCCAGCAGCTTATCAGGGGGGGAGCAGTACTTC. The chain uses TRBV11-1 and TRBJ2-7; weak D call: TRBD1 (7 bases). The CDR3 spans 12 residues. Germline CDR1 is SGHAT and CDR2 is FQDESV (reference sequence). V was pared by 2 bases and J by 7 bases, with 9 bases between.